This TCR beta chain was captured in a study of blood T cell repertoires in COVID-19. The length of the CDR3 is 15 residues. CDR1 MDHEN and CDR2 SYDVKM come from the germline V gene. The ends were cut back, 6 bases at V and 9 bases at J, with 18 bases in the middle. Original analysis: It was from reference gene primer amplification that nucleated cell counts were estimated. The assay was immunoSEQ multiplex PCR, and TCRdb's table has in-frame clones only and misses some. V and J calls and clone size come straight from that table; D and trimming were deduced from the DNA. The repertoire holds about 68,000 clones, with over 75% as singletons.

The chain employs TRBV28 and TRBJ1-6; D is uncertain. The clonotype originates from a man aged 50 or older with acute or convalescent COVID-19. Input material: peripheral blood. The CDR3 region is CASRPYGMRISPLHF. The DNA for the CDR3 is TGTGCCAGCAGACCATACGGTATGAGGATTTCACCCCTCCACTTT.